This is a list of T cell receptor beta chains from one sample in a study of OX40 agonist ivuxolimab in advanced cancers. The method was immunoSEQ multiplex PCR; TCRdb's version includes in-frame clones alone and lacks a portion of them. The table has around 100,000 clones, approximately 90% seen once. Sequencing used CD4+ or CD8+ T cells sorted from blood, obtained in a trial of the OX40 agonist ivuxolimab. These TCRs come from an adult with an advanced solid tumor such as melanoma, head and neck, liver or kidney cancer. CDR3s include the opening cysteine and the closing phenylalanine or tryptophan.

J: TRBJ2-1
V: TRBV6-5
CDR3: CASSPSSQPLQFF

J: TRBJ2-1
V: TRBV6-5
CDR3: CASSYEAGLSYNEQFF

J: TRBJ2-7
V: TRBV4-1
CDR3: CASSRTSGSSYEQYF

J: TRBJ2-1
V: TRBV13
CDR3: CASSLLHSSYNEQFF

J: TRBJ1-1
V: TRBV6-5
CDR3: CASSYDGITEAFF

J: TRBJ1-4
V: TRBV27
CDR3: CASSLRGYSNEKLFF

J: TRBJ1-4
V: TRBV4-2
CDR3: CASSRDGRNEKLFF

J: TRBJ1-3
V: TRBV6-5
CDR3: CASSYSRAGSGNTIYF

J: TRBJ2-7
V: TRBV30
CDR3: CAWSAWGGVNEQYF

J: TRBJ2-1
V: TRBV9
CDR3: CASSPGGTNNEQFF

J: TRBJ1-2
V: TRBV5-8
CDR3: CASSLGGYYGYTF

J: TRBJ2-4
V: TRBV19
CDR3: CASSIGALAGSAAKNIQYF

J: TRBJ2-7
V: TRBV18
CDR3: CASSPGNRDRLEQYF

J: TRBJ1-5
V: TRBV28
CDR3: CASSSSDQPQHF

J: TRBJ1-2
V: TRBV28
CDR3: CASSFRYQGHLYGYTF

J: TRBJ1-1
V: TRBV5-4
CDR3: CASSYTGQSTEAFF

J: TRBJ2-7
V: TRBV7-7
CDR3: CASRDEQYF

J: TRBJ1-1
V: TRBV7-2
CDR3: CASRPRTANTEAFF

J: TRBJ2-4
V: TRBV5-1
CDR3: CASSLGQNNIQYF

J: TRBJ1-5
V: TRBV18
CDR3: CASSLSTVRNQPQHF

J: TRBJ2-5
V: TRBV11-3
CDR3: CASSQPGTSGGWGETQYF

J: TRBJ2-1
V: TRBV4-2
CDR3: CASSQDGQYNEQFF

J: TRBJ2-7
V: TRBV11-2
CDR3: CASSFQGSSYEQYF

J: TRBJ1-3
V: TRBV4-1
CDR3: CASSQGTAGSGNTIYF

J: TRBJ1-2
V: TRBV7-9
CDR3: CASSLSGEAGSNYGYTF

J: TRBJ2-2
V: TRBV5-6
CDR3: CASSLPRTSGSTGELFF

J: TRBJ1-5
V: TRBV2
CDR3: CASSVHRAGNQPQHF

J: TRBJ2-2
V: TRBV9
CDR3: CASSGRDRQYTGELFF

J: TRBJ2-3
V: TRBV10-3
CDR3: CAISEPRATSGGEDTQYF

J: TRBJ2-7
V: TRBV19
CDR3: CASRRTSGTYEQYF

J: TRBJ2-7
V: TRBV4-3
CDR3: CASSSREWRLDEQYF

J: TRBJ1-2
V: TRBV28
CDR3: CASSRTGYGYTF

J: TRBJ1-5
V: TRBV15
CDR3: CATSRDTTSNQPQHF

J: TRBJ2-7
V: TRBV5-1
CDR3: CASSLAVGGQGYEQYF